This T cell receptor beta chain was captured by sequencing in a study of T-cell reconstitution after alpha-beta-depleted transplantation in children. Overall study results and limits: It was reported that alpha-beta T cells came from several hundred expanded graft clones (about two months after transplant). Where some patients showed high TCRbeta diversity at day 60, it came from recipient T cells and thymic progenitors that had survived. One year post-transplant, T-cell counts and diversity were largely derived from T cells produced anew.

V shed 0 bases and J shed 7 bases, with 10 bases lying between them. The CDR3 contains 12 residues. Germline CDR1 SQVTM, CDR2 ANQGSEA. Preparation of the TCRbeta library was carried out with unique molecular identifiers. One entry per CDR3 protein results from TCRdb running MiXCR on the PCR reads. This sample yields 500,000 to 650,000 distinct CDR3 sequences, of which 10% to 15% are seen a single time; 2% to 2.5% belongs to the top ten. Ten or more counts support this clonotype. What it binds is not known. This TCR was recovered from a male patient younger than 18 who had a stem cell transplant for acute myeloid leukemia, so the T cells may come from the graft donor. The material was PBMCs, mostly from graft donor cells, obtained 360 days after TCRalphabeta/CD19-depleted stem cell transplant. The chain recombines TRBV29-1 with TRBJ2-7; the D gene is possibly TRBD1 (5 bases). CDR3 coding DNA: TGCAGCGTTGAAGATCAAGGGGTTGAGCAGTACTTC. It encodes CSVEDQGVEQYF.